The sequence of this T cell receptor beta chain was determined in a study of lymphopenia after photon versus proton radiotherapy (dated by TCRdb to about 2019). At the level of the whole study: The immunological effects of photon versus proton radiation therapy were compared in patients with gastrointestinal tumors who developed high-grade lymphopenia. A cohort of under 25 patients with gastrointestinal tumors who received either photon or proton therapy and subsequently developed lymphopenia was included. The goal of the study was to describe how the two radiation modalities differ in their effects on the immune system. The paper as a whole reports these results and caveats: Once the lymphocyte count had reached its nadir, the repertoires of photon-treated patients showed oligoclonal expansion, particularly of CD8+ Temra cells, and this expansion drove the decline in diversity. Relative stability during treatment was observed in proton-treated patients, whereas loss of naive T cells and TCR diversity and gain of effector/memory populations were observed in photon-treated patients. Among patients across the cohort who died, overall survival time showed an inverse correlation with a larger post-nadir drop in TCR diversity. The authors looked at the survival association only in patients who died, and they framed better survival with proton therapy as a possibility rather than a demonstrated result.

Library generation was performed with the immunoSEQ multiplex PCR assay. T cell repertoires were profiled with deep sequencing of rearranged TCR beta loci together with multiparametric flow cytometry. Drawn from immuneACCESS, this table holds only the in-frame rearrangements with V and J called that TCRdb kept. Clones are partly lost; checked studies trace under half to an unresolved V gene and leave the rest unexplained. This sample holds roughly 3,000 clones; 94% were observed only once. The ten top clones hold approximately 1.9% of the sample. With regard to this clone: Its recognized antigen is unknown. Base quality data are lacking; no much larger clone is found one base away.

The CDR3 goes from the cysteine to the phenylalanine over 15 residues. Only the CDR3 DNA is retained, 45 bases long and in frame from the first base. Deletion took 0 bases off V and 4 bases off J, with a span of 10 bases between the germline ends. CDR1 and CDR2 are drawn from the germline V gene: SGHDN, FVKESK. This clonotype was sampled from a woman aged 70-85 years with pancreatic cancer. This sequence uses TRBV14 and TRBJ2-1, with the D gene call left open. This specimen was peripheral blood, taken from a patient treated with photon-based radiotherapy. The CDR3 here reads CASSQDWGGYNEQFF. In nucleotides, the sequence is TGTGCCAGCAGCCAAGATTGGGGTGGTTACAATGAGCAGTTCTTC.